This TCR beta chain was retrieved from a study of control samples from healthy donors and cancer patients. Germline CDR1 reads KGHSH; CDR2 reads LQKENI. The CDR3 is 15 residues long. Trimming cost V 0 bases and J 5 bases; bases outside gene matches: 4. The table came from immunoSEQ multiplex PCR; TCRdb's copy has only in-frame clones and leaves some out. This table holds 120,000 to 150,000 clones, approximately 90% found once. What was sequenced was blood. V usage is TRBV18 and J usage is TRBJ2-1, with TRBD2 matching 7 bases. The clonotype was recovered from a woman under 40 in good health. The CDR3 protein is CASSPPSGLDNEQFF. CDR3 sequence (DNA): TGTGCCAGCTCACCACCGAGTGGACTAGACAATGAGCAGTTCTTC.